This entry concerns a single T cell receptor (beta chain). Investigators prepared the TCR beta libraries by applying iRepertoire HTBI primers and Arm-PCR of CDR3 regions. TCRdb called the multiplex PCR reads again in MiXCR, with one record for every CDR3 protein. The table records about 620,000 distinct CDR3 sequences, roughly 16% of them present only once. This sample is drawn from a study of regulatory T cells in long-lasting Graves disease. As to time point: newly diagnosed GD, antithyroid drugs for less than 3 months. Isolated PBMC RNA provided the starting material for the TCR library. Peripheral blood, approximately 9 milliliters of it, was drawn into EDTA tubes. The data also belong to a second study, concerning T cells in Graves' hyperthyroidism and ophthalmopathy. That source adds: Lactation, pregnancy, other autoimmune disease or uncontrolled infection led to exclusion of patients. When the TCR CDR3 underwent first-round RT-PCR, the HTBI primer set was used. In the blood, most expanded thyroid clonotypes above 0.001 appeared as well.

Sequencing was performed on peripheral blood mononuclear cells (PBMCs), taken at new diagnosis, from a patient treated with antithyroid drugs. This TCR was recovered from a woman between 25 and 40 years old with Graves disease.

CDR3 amino acids: CATSKTSGTDTQYF. For the CDR3, the DNA is TGTGCCACCAGCAAGACTAGCGGCACAGATACGCAGTATTTT. The V call is TRBV15, the J call TRBJ2-3; 8 bases align to TRBD2. The CDR3 consists of 14 residues. J gave up 1 base and V 4 bases, and 1 base lay outside the gene matches. The germline V gene encodes CDR1 LNHNV and CDR2 YYDKDF (reference sequence). Complete variable domain (other parts from reference TRBV15 and TRBJ2-3): DAMVIQNPRYQVTQFGKPVTLSCSQTLNHNVMYWYQQKSSQAPKLLFHYYDKDFNNEADTPDNFQSRRPNTSFCFLDIRSPGLGDTAMYLCATSKTSGTDTQYFGPGTRLTVL.